This T cell receptor beta chain originates from a study of Ad26.COV2.S vaccination and SARS-CoV-2 variants. About the study: Trial arm assignment for the donor was COV1001 Ad26.COV2.S. The study's findings and limits: Placebo recipients showed lower spike-specific TCR breadth than vaccinees. An underestimation of total T cell responses may have resulted from the TCR breadth and depth analyses.

Indicated treatment: over 15 received Ad26.COV2.S at low or high dose, single or two shots; 5 received placebo; per-sample allocation not given. It was on day 63 after the first vaccine or placebo injection that samples were taken. To note about this clone: Its cognate antigen is unknown.

V gave up 2 bases and J gave up 0 bases, with 8 bases separating them. The V gene's germline CDR1 is MNHEY and CDR2 SVGAGI. The CDR3 has 14 amino acids. Assay used: immunoSEQ multiplex PCR; TCRdb lists only in-frame clones, some missing. The top ten clones hold around 5.5% of a sample with about 320,000 clones, around 90% of them seen once. This receptor was identified in a person between 18 and 59 years old who received the Ad26.COV2.S COVID-19 vaccine or a placebo. This specimen was peripheral blood, taken in a trial of Ad26.COV2.S vaccine versus placebo. The genes are TRBV6-5 and TRBJ2-7; D is unclear. This CDR3 reads CASSYQKYSYEQYF. CDR3 in DNA: TGTGCCAGCAGTTACCAGAAATACTCCTACGAGCAGTACTTC.